This T cell receptor (beta chain) was identified in a study of cytomegalovirus exposure and HLA in healthy donors. Overall study results and limits: Most TCR sequences were uncommon, yet certain public TCRs appeared in many donors. More clonal expansion characterized HLA-associated TCR beta chains than equally common others in a later analysis. Cytomegalovirus association was listed for around 170 TCR beta chains.

Healthy donors of bone marrow made up the group. Worth noting for this clone: Its antigen is unidentified.

Amplification used 60 Vbeta primers and 13 Jbeta primers. Measured with immunoSEQ multiplex PCR; TCRdb has only the in-frame clones, and not every one. The table shows 120,000 or so clones, with over 70% occurring only once. Per germline, CDR1 SGHAT and CDR2 FQNNGV. The CDR3 loop spans 15 amino acids. V lost 5 bases to trimming and J lost 5 bases, with 15 bases between them. The rearrangement links TRBV11-2 to TRBJ2-2; D not resolved. The TCR sequence derives from a man younger than 35 in good health and CMV-seropositive. Material: PBMCs. The CDR3: CASSPTEGETGELFF. The CDR3 nucleotides read TGTGCCAGCAGCCCCACCGAAGGAGAAACCGGGGAGCTGTTTTTT.